The 28 T cell receptor beta chains presented below share a single source sample, sequenced in a study of blood T cells in healthy people across ages. Using a J-beta primer mix together with a sample-barcoded 5' primer, a second PCR was run for roughly 6 to 12 cycles. TCRdb called the 5' RACE reads again in MiXCR, with one record for every CDR3 protein. The sample holds hundreds of thousands of distinct CDR3 sequences; approximately 50% are singletons and the top ten take roughly 34%. Sequences were obtained from blood. The receptor source for this set is a woman aged 55-69 years in good health.

The chain combines TRBV6-5 with TRBJ2-7; D could derive from TRBD1 or TRBD2 (5 bases each). CDR3 length equals 15 residues. Germline-derived CDR1 and CDR2 are MNHEY and SVGAGI. V lost 5 bases and J 1 base, leaving 15 bases between the germline ends. CDR3 in amino acids: CASSNARGRSYEQYF. CDR3 coding DNA: TGTGCCAGCAGTAACGCCCGGGGCCGATCCTACGAGCAGTACTTC.

The rearrangement links TRBV7-8 to TRBJ1-4, with a weak D call TRBD1 (5 bases). This CDR3 comprises 15 residues. Trimming removed 4 bases from V and 4 bases from J, with 13 bases in between. The germline gives CDR1 SGHVS, CDR2 FQNEAQ. CDR3 in amino acids: CASSSRSGLNEKLFF. The CDR3 DNA reads TGTGCCAGCAGCTCTAGGTCAGGGCTTAATGAAAAACTGTTTTTT.

The rearrangement uses TRBV24-1 and TRBJ2-2; tentative D call: TRBD1 (6 bases). V lost 2 bases, J lost 7 bases, and 10 bases lay in between. CDR3 length: 14 residues. Germline values: CDR1 KGHDR, CDR2 SFDVKD. CDR3 sequence: CATSDYREIGELFF. The DNA for the CDR3 is TGTGCCACCAGTGATTACAGGGAAATCGGGGAGCTGTTTTTT.

The chain carries TRBV20-1 and TRBJ2-7, with TRBD2 identical over 14 bases. In germline, CDR1 is DFQATT, CDR2 SNEGSKA (reference sequence). CDR3 length: 15 residues. The J segment lost 3 bases and the V segment lost 3 bases, leaving 4 bases of the junction unmatched. CDR3 protein: CSASPTSGRVYEQYF. For the CDR3, the DNA is TGCAGTGCTAGCCCGACTAGCGGGAGGGTCTACGAGCAGTACTTC.

The CDR3 here is CSASTSDVGPHQFF. CDR3 DNA sequence: TGCAGTGCTAGTACGTCTGACGTCGGGCCCCATCAGTTCTTC. The chain employs TRBV20-1 and TRBJ2-1, with D unresolved. Germline lookup yields CDR1 DFQATT and CDR2 SNEGSKA (reference sequence). Trimming cost V 3 bases and J 13 bases, with 22 bases left between them. The CDR3 spans 14 residues.

The chain employs TRBV5-1 and TRBJ1-6; TRBD1 agrees at 8 bases. CDR3 size: 15 residues. Germline lookup yields CDR1 SGHRS and CDR2 YFSETQ. Germline trimming cut 4 bases from V and 7 bases from J; bases unmatched to any gene: 7. CDR3 amino acids: CASSRGQGWNSPLHF. The CDR3 region has the DNA TGCGCCAGCAGCAGAGGACAGGGTTGGAATTCACCCCTCCACTTT.

The table lists this clonotype with many counts. J is TRBJ1-4 and V is TRBV6-5, with a tentative D call TRBD1 (6 bases). V lost 6 bases and J lost 2, with 10 bases in between. The CDR3 length is 14 residues. Germline V lookup: CDR1 MNHEY, CDR2 SVGAGI. The CDR3 DNA follows: TGTGCCAGCAGACAGGGTCTCACTAATGAAAAACTGTTTTTT. Translation gives CASRQGLTNEKLFF.

The V gene is TRBV29-1, the J gene TRBJ2-1; D may be TRBD2 (5 bases). CDR1 is SQVTM and CDR2 is ANQGSEA in the germline V gene. The CDR3 has 16 residues. V was pared by 2 bases and J by 4 bases, with 18 bases between. CDR3 coding DNA: TGCAGCGTTGAATTCGGGAAGGGAGTAAATTACAATGAGCAGTTCTTC. Its protein product is CSVEFGKGVNYNEQFF.

The sample holds a few counts of this clonotype. The genes are TRBV20-1 and TRBJ2-7; 8 nucleotides align to TRBD2. The CDR3 covers 15 residues. Germline V lookup: CDR1 DFQATT, CDR2 SNEGSKA (reference sequence). Trimming at V came to 0 bases and at J to 5 bases, leaving 9 bases not matched to a gene. The CDR3 nucleotides are TGCAGTGCTAGAGATGGAGCGGGAGTGGTCCACGAGCAGTACTTC. Translation: CSARDGAGVVHEQYF.

This clonotype was seen only a few times. The rearrangement uses TRBV6-2 or TRBV6-3 and TRBJ2-4; a possible D gene is TRBD2 (6 bases). With the DNA end fitting TRBJ2-7 better, the J assignment may be wrong. Germline assignment: CDR1 MNHEY and CDR2 SVGEGT. The CDR3 totals 14 residues. This CDR3 is CASRIAERTYEQYF. CDR3 DNA sequence: TGTGCCAGCAGGATAGCGGAGCGAACCTACGAGCAGTACTTC.

CDR3 residues: CASSSDRGETQYF. The CDR3 region has the DNA TGTGCCAGCAGCTCGGACAGGGGAGAGACCCAGTACTTC. This sequence joins TRBV5-6 and TRBJ2-5; 9 bases agree with TRBD1. This CDR3 contains 13 residues. CDR1 SGHDT and CDR2 YYEEEE come from the germline V gene. With 3 bases clipped from V and 4 bases from J, the junction kept 1 base outside the gene matches.

The V call is TRBV4-3, the J call TRBJ2-1, with D uncertain. This CDR3 has 16 residues. Germline CDR1 is LGHNA and CDR2 is YSLEER. Trimming took 0 bases from V and 0 from J, leaving 9 bases between them. The CDR3: CASSQDTGGSYNEQFF. The CDR3 DNA follows: TGCGCCAGCAGCCAAGATACGGGTGGCTCCTACAATGAGCAGTTCTTC.

About this clonotype itself: Compared with germline, one end of the junction differs, possibly owing to a read error. The chain joins TRBV7-3 to TRBJ2-1, with TRBD1 matching 9 bases. The CDR3 consists of 15 residues. Germline loops: CDR1 SGHTA, CDR2 FQGTGA. CDR3 sequence reads: CASSSGTGINNERFF. The CDR3 nucleotides read TGTGCCAGCAGCTCCGGGACAGGGATTAATAATGAGCGGTTCTTC.

The chain employs TRBV11-2 and TRBJ2-3, with 7 bases matching TRBD1. This CDR3 region has 16 residues. From germline, CDR1 is SGHAT and CDR2 FQNNGV. Unmatched junction bases numbered 9, after V lost 3 bases and J lost 3 bases. CDR3 region: CASSFTTGSGTDTQYF. CDR3 DNA: TGTGCCAGCAGCTTCACGACAGGGTCGGGGACAGATACGCAGTATTTT.

About this clonotype: At one end, the junction sequence differs from germline, possibly due to a read error. CDR3 DNA: TGTGCCAGCAGCTTATCTCAGGTTAATTCACCCCCCCACTTT. Translated, it gives CASSLSQVNSPPHF. The chain combines TRBV7-9 with TRBJ1-6; D gene uncertain. In germline, CDR1 is SEHNR, CDR2 FQNEAQ (reference sequence). This CDR3 spans 14 amino acids.

This clonotype was detected only a few times. The chain recombines TRBV20-1 with TRBJ2-3; D not certain. The V end lost 0 bases, the J end lost 0 bases, and 10 bases lay between the germline ends. This CDR3 contains 15 residues. CDR1 DFQATT and CDR2 SNEGSKA come from the germline V gene (reference sequence). CDR3 sequence: CSARDRAASTDTQYF. As DNA, the CDR3 is TGCAGTGCTAGAGATAGAGCAGCTAGCACAGATACGCAGTATTTT.

This clonotype was detected only a few times. The rearrangement links TRBV29-1 to TRBJ1-2; TRBD1 might be the D (5 bases). This CDR3 has 11 amino acids. V lost 3 bases and J lost 12, with 14 bases in between. Looked up from germline, CDR1 is SQVTM and CDR2 is ANQGSEA. The CDR3 bases are TGCAGCGTTGAGGAGATGTGGGGGGACACCTTC. Encoded protein: CSVEEMWGDTF.

This clonotype was observed a handful of times. The chain carries TRBV9 and TRBJ2-3; possibly TRBD1 for D (6 bases). CDR1 is SGDLS and CDR2 is YYNGEE in the germline V gene. The V gene lost 1 base and the J gene lost 2 bases, with 17 bases spanning the gap. This CDR3 contains 17 residues. CDR3 region: CASSVSGTSLNTDTQYF. In nucleotides, the CDR3 is TGTGCCAGCAGCGTATCGGGGACATCCTTAAACACAGATACGCAGTATTTT.

About this clonotype itself: One junction end does not reproduce the germline sequence, and a read error may be involved. The genes are TRBV3-1 and TRBJ1-1, with unresolved D. The CDR3 runs 15 residues. Germline V lookup: CDR1 LGHDT, CDR2 YNNKEL (reference sequence). The CDR3 spells CTSSQDPAMNTEAFF. CDR3 nucleotides: TGTACCAGCAGCCAAGACCCAGCCATGAACACTGAAGCTTTCTTT. Variable domain in full (rest from reference TRBV3-1 and TRBJ1-1): DTAVSQTPKYLVTQMGNDKSIKCEQNLGHDTMYWYKQDSKKFLKIMFSYNNKELIINETVPNRFSPKSPDKAHLNLHINSLELGDSAVYFCTSSQDPAMNTEAFFGQGTRLTVV.

This chain links TRBV2 with TRBJ2-3; 10 nucleotides align to TRBD2. V was pared by 4 bases and J by 5 bases, with 6 bases of the junction left unmatched. The CDR3 extends over 15 amino acids. The germline gives CDR1 SNHLY, CDR2 FYNNEI. The CDR3 nucleotides are TGTGCCAGCAGTGCGGGACTAGCGAACTTAGATACGCAGTATTTT. Translated, it gives CASSAGLANLDTQYF.

The rearrangement links TRBV7-2 to TRBJ2-1; TRBD2 aligns across 10 bases. Germline-derived CDR1 and CDR2 are SGHTA and FQGNSA. The CDR3 has 14 amino acids. J gave up 8 bases and V 5 bases, and 6 bases lay outside the gene matches. CDR3 loop: CASSRSGRLDEQFF. CDR3 DNA sequence: TGTGCCAGCAGCCGTAGCGGGAGGCTCGATGAGCAGTTCTTC.

The chain couples TRBV6-2 or TRBV6-3 to TRBJ2-3, with TRBD1 matching 7 bases. This CDR3 has 16 amino acids. Germline V gene sequence: CDR1 MNHEY, CDR2 SVGEGT. V dropped 2 bases and J dropped 1; count of bases not matched to a gene: 6. DNA of the CDR3: TGTGCCAGCAGTTACGCGAGGGACAGCCGCACAGATACGCAGTATTTT. It codes for CASSYARDSRTDTQYF.

The chain uses TRBV27 and TRBJ2-5; TRBD2 might be the D (6 bases). Germline V gives CDR1 MNHEY, CDR2 SMNVEV (reference sequence). CDR3 length: 15 residues. Trimming shortened V by 6 bases and J by 11 bases, and 25 bases separated the two germline ends. The CDR3 DNA sequence: TGTGCCAGCAGCGGAAGCGGGCTAGGGAACAATGAGCAGTACTTC. This codes for CASSGSGLGNNEQYF.

This clonotype has just a few counts. The chain links TRBV6-1 to TRBJ2-7; 8 bases align to TRBD2. The germline CDR1 and CDR2 sequences are MNHNS and SASEGT. Losses at the gene ends were 0 bases for V and 2 bases for J; bases not matched to a gene: 6. There are 16 residues in the CDR3. This CDR3 is CASSEAHGRGTYEQYF. The CDR3 region has the DNA TGTGCCAGCAGTGAAGCGCACGGGAGGGGCACCTACGAGCAGTACTTC.

In its sample, this clonotype was seen a few times. This rearrangement joins TRBV4-2 to TRBJ2-3; no clear D. The length of the CDR3 is 14 residues. The V end lost 1 base, the J end lost 9 bases, and 14 bases lay between the germline ends. The germline CDR1 and CDR2 sequences are LGHNA and YNFKEQ. The chain's CDR3 is CASSQGLVGDTQYF. The DNA of the CDR3 is TGTGCCAGCAGCCAAGGACTCGTGGGTGACACGCAGTATTTT.

V and J are TRBV12-3 or TRBV12-4 and TRBJ2-1; 7 positions match TRBD2. The CDR3 is 14 amino acids. With V trimmed by 10 bases and J by 4 bases, 10 bases remained unmatched. DNA of the CDR3: TGTGCCACCTCGCGGGCGGGAGTGTACAATGAGCAGTTCTTC. Its protein is CATSRAGVYNEQFF.

This chain links TRBV9 with TRBJ2-3, with D hard to call. This CDR3 comprises 14 residues. V was pared by 4 bases and J by 2 bases, with 11 bases between. The V gene's germline CDR1 is SGDLS and CDR2 YYNGEE. CDR3 loop: CASSTRTFTDTQYF. Here the CDR3 DNA reads TGTGCCAGCAGCACCAGGACCTTCACAGATACGCAGTATTTT. Full variable domain (missing parts from reference TRBV9 and TRBJ2-3): DSGVTQTPKHLITATGQRVTLRCSPRSGDLSVYWYQQSLDQGLQFLIQYYNGEERAKGNILERFSAQQFPDLHSELNLSSLELGDSALYFCASSTRTFTDTQYFGPGTRLTVL.

The chain employs TRBV20-1 and TRBJ2-1; D is perhaps TRBD2 (5 bases). The ends were cut back, 6 bases at V and 1 base at J, with 10 bases in the middle. Per germline, CDR1 DFQATT and CDR2 SNEGSKA (reference sequence). This CDR3 contains 13 residues. This CDR3 reads CSAKDLSYNEQFF. The CDR3, as DNA: TGCAGTGCAAAGGACTTATCCTACAATGAGCAGTTCTTC.